Shown below are 32 T cell receptor beta chains from a single sample sequenced in a study of T cell responses to AZD1222 COVID-19 vaccine. Here immunoSEQ multiplex PCR was the method, and the copy in TCRdb shows in-frame clones only, minus some. Seen here are some 130,000 clones, about 89% observed once, and the top ten hold approximately 6.8%. The specimen was peripheral blood, collected on day 0 of AZD1222 vaccination. The receptors were sampled from an adult in good health.

The rearrangement joins TRBV19 to TRBJ1-2; 8 nucleotides match TRBD1. The CDR3 extends over 15 amino acids. Germline CDR1 reads LNHDA; CDR2 reads SQIVND (reference sequence). The junction had 8 bases not matched to a gene; V was cut back by 7 bases and J by 1 base. In DNA, the CDR3 is TGTGCCAGTAAAGGTCCAGGGGGCCTTAACTATGGCTACACCTTC. As protein: CASKGPGGLNYGYTF.

V gene TRBV11-2 combines with J gene TRBJ1-5, with 7 bases matching TRBD1. Germline CDR1 SGHAT, CDR2 FQNNGV. The CDR3 contains 17 residues. Trimming removed 4 bases from V and 3 bases from J; junction bases left unmatched: 12. The CDR3 nucleotides read TGTGCCAGCAGCTCTTCCCTCGGCAGGGGGGACAATCAGCCCCAGCATTTT. It yields the protein CASSSSLGRGDNQPQHF.

The chain couples TRBV18 to TRBJ2-7; D might be TRBD1 (6 bases). The CDR3 runs to 16 residues. V lost 3 bases and J 6 bases, leaving 21 bases between the germline ends. In germline, CDR1 is KGHSH, CDR2 LQKENI. The CDR3 spells CASSPLRGQGKGEQYF. The DNA of the CDR3 is TGTGCCAGCTCACCCCTCAGGGGCCAGGGCAAGGGCGAGCAGTACTTC.

This chain uses TRBV6-5 with TRBJ2-1; 11 bases are a match to TRBD2. The germline V gene encodes CDR1 MNHEY and CDR2 SVGAGI. After removal of 6 bases from V and 6 bases from J, the junction contained 7 bases not matched to a gene. The CDR3 runs to 15 residues. This CDR3 reads CASRGLAGGLNEQFF. In nucleotides, the CDR3 is TGTGCCAGCAGGGGGCTAGCGGGGGGCCTCAATGAGCAGTTCTTC.

V and J are TRBV6-2 or TRBV6-3 and TRBJ2-5; the match to TRBD2 covers 7 bases. Per germline, CDR1 MNHEY and CDR2 SVGEGT. CDR3 length equals 17 residues. J was trimmed by 0 bases and V by 6 bases; bases with no gene match: 13. CDR3 in amino acids: CASSSPPTSRNQETQYF. The DNA of the CDR3 is TGTGCCAGCAGCTCCCCACCGACTAGCAGAAACCAAGAGACCCAGTACTTC.

V and J are TRBV5-5 and TRBJ2-3; no firm D call. Per the germline V gene, CDR1 is SGHKS and CDR2 is YYEKEE (reference sequence). The length of the CDR3 is 14 residues. With 5 bases removed from V and 3 bases from J, the gap between germline ends came to 13 bases. The CDR3 region has the DNA TGTGCCAGCAGATGGGGTTGGGATACAGATACGCAGTATTTT. It translates to CASRWGWDTDTQYF.

This chain joins TRBV7-9 and TRBJ1-1; maybe TRBD1 (6 bases). CDR1 and CDR2 from the germline V gene are SEHNR and FQNEAQ (reference sequence). The CDR3 extends over 14 amino acids. The V gene lost 2 bases and the J gene lost 4 bases, with 11 bases spanning the gap. As DNA, the CDR3 is TGTGCCAGCAGCTTACCAGGGGCGGGCACTGAAGCTTTCTTT. It specifies CASSLPGAGTEAFF.

This sequence joins TRBV28 and TRBJ2-4; 9 positions match TRBD1. The CDR3 is made up of 15 amino acids. V dropped 5 bases and J dropped 8; count of bases not matched to a gene: 10. Germline V gives CDR1 MDHEN, CDR2 SYDVKM. CDR3 protein: CASSPPGTGLHIQYF. CDR3 DNA sequence: TGTGCCAGCAGTCCGCCGGGGACAGGGCTACACATTCAGTACTTC.

V and J are TRBV7-9 and TRBJ1-6; TRBD1 aligns across 7 bases. The CDR3 consists of 14 residues. Germline CDR1 reads SEHNR; CDR2 reads FQNEAQ (reference sequence). V gave up 5 bases and J gave up 9 bases; unmatched junction bases: 7. CDR3 amino acids: CASSPGGQISPLHF. The CDR3 coding sequence is TGTGCCAGCAGCCCAGGGGGACAGATTTCACCCCTCCACTTT.

The chain joins TRBV7-8 to TRBJ2-5; 8 positions match TRBD1. Germline V lookup: CDR1 SGHVS, CDR2 FQNEAQ. V lost 5 bases to trimming and J lost 1 base; unmatched junction nucleotides: 6. The CDR3 is 15 residues long. The CDR3 DNA is TGTGCCAGCAGCCTCCGGGACAGGACCCAAGAGACCCAGTACTTC. This encodes CASSLRDRTQETQYF.

This chain connects TRBV29-1 to TRBJ2-3; perhaps TRBD2 as D (6 bases). CDR3 length equals 13 residues. Trimming left V 7 bases short and J 5 bases short, with 16 bases between. The germline V gene has CDR1 SQVTM and CDR2 ANQGSEA. The chain's CDR3 is CSAPGDGGDTQYF. DNA for the CDR3: TGCAGCGCCCCGGGGGATGGGGGAGATACGCAGTATTTT.

This clone was observed a single time. The chain uses TRBV6-5 and TRBJ1-4; D ambiguous. This CDR3 spans 11 amino acids. V lost 6 bases and J 4 bases, leaving 3 bases between the germline ends. The V gene's germline CDR1 is MNHEY and CDR2 SVGAGI. This chain's CDR3 is CASRGNEKLFF. In DNA form, the CDR3 reads TGTGCCAGCAGGGGTAATGAAAAACTGTTTTTT.

This chain links TRBV6-5 with TRBJ2-7; D not resolved. Germline lookup yields CDR1 MNHEY and CDR2 SVGAGI. There are 12 residues in the CDR3. Trimming took 6 bases from V and 2 from J, leaving 8 bases between them. CDR3 sequence reads: CASRGRPYEQYF. CDR3 DNA sequence: TGTGCCAGCAGAGGACGGCCCTACGAGCAGTACTTC.

J is TRBJ2-1 and V is TRBV30; weak D call: TRBD2 (6 bases). V lost 2 bases and J 7 bases, leaving 15 bases between the germline ends. CDR1 GTSNPN and CDR2 SVGIG come from the germline V gene (reference sequence). The CDR3 runs 14 residues. The CDR3 sequence: CAWSIGTPSNEQFF. DNA of the CDR3: TGTGCCTGGAGTATCGGGACTCCGTCTAATGAGCAGTTCTTC.

This chain uses TRBV4-1 with TRBJ1-1; D might be TRBD1 (5 bases). This CDR3 has 14 residues. Trimming took 8 bases from V and 1 from J, leaving 14 bases between them. From germline, CDR1 is MGHRA and CDR2 YSYEKL. CDR3 in amino acids: CASGPTVGNTEAFF. In DNA, the CDR3 is TGCGCCAGCGGACCGACAGTTGGGAACACTGAAGCTTTCTTT.

The J gene is TRBJ1-5, the V gene TRBV5-1, with unresolved D. Germline V CDR1 and CDR2: SGHRS, YFSETQ. The CDR3 covers 13 residues. Trimming cost V 4 bases and J 8 bases, with 13 bases left between them. The CDR3 protein is CASSRGPEEPQHF. CDR3 DNA sequence: TGCGCCAGCAGCCGGGGTCCAGAAGAGCCCCAGCATTTT. The variable domain in full, with the rest retrieved from reference TRBV5-1 and TRBJ1-5, is KAGVTQTPRYLIKTRGQQVTLSCSPISGHRSVSWYQQTPGQGLQFLFEYFSETQRNKGNFPGRFSGRQFSNSRSEMNVSTLELGDSALYLCASSRGPEEPQHFGDGTRLSIL.

This clone showed up just a few times. The V call is TRBV19, the J call TRBJ2-3, with 9 positions matching TRBD1. The V gene end was trimmed by 1 base and the J gene end by 4 bases; junction bases not matched to a gene: 0. CDR1 and CDR2 (germline): LNHDA, SQIVND (reference sequence). This CDR3 spans 14 amino acids. CDR3 sequence: CASSIGQGADTQYF. The CDR3 DNA sequence: TGTGCCAGTAGTATAGGACAGGGGGCAGATACGCAGTATTTT.

The CDR3 coding sequence is TGTGCCAGCAGTCCTATCAGGGGAACTCTTGAAGCTTTCTTT. Amino acid sequence: CASSPIRGTLEAFF. The J gene is TRBJ1-1, the V gene TRBV6-5, with D perhaps matching TRBD1 (6 bases). The CDR3 is 14 amino acids. Germline V gene lookup returns CDR1 MNHEY and CDR2 SVGAGI. V was pared by 5 bases and J by 7 bases, with 17 bases between.

The rearrangement links TRBV27 to TRBJ1-1; no definite D call. The CDR3 spans 13 residues. Germline CDR1 and CDR2: MNHEY and SMNVEV (reference sequence). V shed 3 bases and J shed 1 base, with 6 bases lying between them. This chain's CDR3 is CASSFSQNTEAFF. CDR3 DNA sequence: TGTGCCAGCAGTTTTTCACAGAACACTGAAGCTTTCTTT.

The genes are TRBV28 and TRBJ1-5; a possible D gene is TRBD1 (6 bases). The germline gives CDR1 MDHEN, CDR2 SYDVKM. The V end was cut by 3 bases, the J end by 7 bases, with 16 bases between. The CDR3 extends over 15 amino acids. CDR3 DNA sequence: TGTGCCAGCAGTTTGCCCAACAGGGTCGGGCAGCCCCAGCATTTT. This sequence encodes CASSLPNRVGQPQHF.

Points on this clone: This sample also contains other DNA sequences that code for the same CDR3. The chain is built from TRBV3-1 (or the pseudogene TRBV3-2) and TRBJ1-2; D gene ambiguous. Germline values: CDR1 LGHDT, CDR2 YNNKEL (reference sequence). The V gene lost 3 bases and the J gene lost 2 bases, with 7 bases spanning the gap. This CDR3 has 13 residues. Here the CDR3 reads CASSHNSNYGYTF. The DNA of the CDR3 is TGTGCCAGCAGCCATAACAGCAACTATGGCTACACCTTC.

The V and J genes are TRBV18 and TRBJ1-5; D uncertain. CDR1 is KGHSH, CDR2 LQKENI, per germline. This CDR3 is 12 amino acids long. V lost 0 bases and J 7 bases, leaving 4 bases between the germline ends. CDR3 protein: CASSPPQQPQHF. CDR3 sequence (DNA): TGTGCCAGCTCACCACCGCAGCAGCCCCAGCATTTT. Based on the CDR3 plus reference TRBV18 and TRBJ1-5, the full variable domain is NAGVMQNPRHLVRRRGQEARLRCSPMKGHSHVYWYRQLPEEGLKFMVYLQKENIIDESGMPKERFSAEFPKEGPSILRIQQVVRGDSAAYFCASSPPQQPQHFGDGTRLSIL.

In regard to this clone: The sample has other DNA sequences that encode this CDR3 too. The V and J genes are TRBV7-3 and TRBJ1-1; D gene unclear. Trimming shortened V by 4 bases and J by 0 bases, and 6 bases separated the two germline ends. The CDR3 sequence is 13 residues long. Per germline, CDR1 SGHTA and CDR2 FQGTGA. The CDR3 DNA follows: TGTGCCAGCAGCTCTCAGATGAACACTGAAGCTTTCTTT. As protein: CASSSQMNTEAFF.

The genes are TRBV30 and TRBJ1-5; D may be TRBD1 (5 bases). The CDR3 spans 13 residues. The germline V gene has CDR1 GTSNPN and CDR2 SVGIG (reference sequence). Trimming took off 5 bases at V and 2 bases at J, with 10 bases between the two ends. CDR3: CAWAGGGNQPQHF. The CDR3 nucleotides read TGTGCCTGGGCCGGAGGGGGCAATCAGCCCCAGCATTTT.

This chain uses TRBV12-3 or TRBV12-4 with TRBJ2-2; D is unclear. V lost 6 bases to trimming and J lost 2 bases, with 7 bases between them. The CDR3 has 13 residues. This CDR3 is CASRRLNTGELFF. The CDR3, as DNA: TGTGCCAGCAGGAGACTTAACACCGGGGAGCTGTTTTTT.

This clone has more than one count but fewer than ten. V usage is TRBV19 and J usage is TRBJ2-2; D unresolved. Germline-derived CDR1 and CDR2 are LNHDA and SQIVND (reference sequence). The CDR3 covers 13 residues. Trimming stripped 5 bases from V and 2 bases from J, with 6 bases between. Here the CDR3 DNA reads TGTGCCAGTAGTTTGGTTAACACCGGGGAGCTGTTTTTT. This codes for CASSLVNTGELFF. The full variable domain, with the rest looked up from reference TRBV19 and TRBJ2-2, is DGGITQSPKYLFRKEGQNVTLSCEQNLNHDAMYWYRQDPGQGLRLIYYSQIVNDFQKGDIAEGYSVSREKKESFPLTVTSAQKNPTAFYLCASSLVNTGELFFGEGSRLTVL.

This chain connects TRBV10-2 to TRBJ1-1, with 8 bases that match TRBD1. Per the germline V gene, CDR1 is WSHSY and CDR2 is SAAADI. The CDR3 covers 14 residues. Losses at the gene ends were 6 bases for V and 0 bases for J; bases not matched to a gene: 3. CDR3 residues: CASRQGVVNTEAFF. CDR3 nucleotides: TGCGCCAGCAGACAGGGGGTCGTGAACACTGAAGCTTTCTTT.

As to this clone: The sample has other DNA sequences that encode this CDR3 too. The J gene is TRBJ2-5, the V gene TRBV5-1, with D possibly matching TRBD1 (6 bases). Between the trimmed V and J ends, which lost 2 bases and 5 bases, there was a span of 10 bases. Germline V gene lookup returns CDR1 SGHRS and CDR2 YFSETQ. This CDR3 region has 13 residues. This CDR3 is CASSLGGWETQYF. The CDR3 coding sequence is TGCGCCAGCAGCTTAGGGGGATGGGAGACCCAGTACTTC.

The chain carries TRBV6-2 or TRBV6-3 and TRBJ2-5; no reliable D call. Trimming took off 2 bases at V and 3 bases at J, with 7 bases between the two ends. The CDR3 runs to 13 residues. CDR1 MNHEY and CDR2 SVGEGT come from the germline V gene. The CDR3, as DNA: TGTGCCAGCAGTTACATGGAAAAAGAGACCCAGTACTTC. It codes for CASSYMEKETQYF.

This clone is a singleton in its sample. In DNA, the CDR3 is TGTGCCAGCGGGAGGAGGGGGACCTACGAGCAGTACTTC. As protein: CASGRRGTYEQYF. This sequence joins TRBV6-4 and TRBJ2-7; TRBD1 or TRBD2 may be the D gene (6 bases each). Germline CDR1 MRHNA, CDR2 SNTAGT. The CDR3 has 13 residues. The V gene lost 8 bases and the J gene lost 2 bases, with 13 bases spanning the gap.

The chain recombines TRBV6-1 with TRBJ2-7, with a tentative D call TRBD1 (5 bases). Germline V gives CDR1 MNHNS, CDR2 SASEGT. V gave up 3 bases and J gave up 2 bases, with 17 bases separating them. The CDR3 extends over 16 amino acids. CDR3 in amino acids: CASSDPGAVHPYEQYF. As DNA, the CDR3 is TGTGCCAGCAGTGATCCTGGGGCAGTCCATCCCTACGAGCAGTACTTC.

The rearrangement joins TRBV7-9 to TRBJ1-2; D gene ambiguous. Germline V gene sequence: CDR1 SEHNR, CDR2 FQNEAQ (reference sequence). Deletions cut 1 base from V and 11 bases from J, with 11 bases between. The CDR3 totals 12 residues. CDR3 amino acids: CASSLGLQGYTF. CDR3 DNA sequence: TGTGCCAGCAGCTTAGGGCTACAAGGGTACACCTTC.